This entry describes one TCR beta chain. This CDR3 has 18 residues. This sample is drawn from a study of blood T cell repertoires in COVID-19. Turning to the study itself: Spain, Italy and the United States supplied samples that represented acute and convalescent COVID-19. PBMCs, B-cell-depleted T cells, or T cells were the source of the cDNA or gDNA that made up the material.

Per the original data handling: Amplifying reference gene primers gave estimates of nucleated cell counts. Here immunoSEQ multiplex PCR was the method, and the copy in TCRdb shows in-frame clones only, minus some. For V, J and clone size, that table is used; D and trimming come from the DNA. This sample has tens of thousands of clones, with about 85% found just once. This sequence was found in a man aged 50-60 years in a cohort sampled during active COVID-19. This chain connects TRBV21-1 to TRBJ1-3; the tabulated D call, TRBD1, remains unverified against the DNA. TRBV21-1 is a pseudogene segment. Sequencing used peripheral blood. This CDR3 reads CASSKALHRGPEGNTIYF. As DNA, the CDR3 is TGTGCCAGCAGCAAAGCGCTTCACAGGGGCCCCGAGGGAAACACCATATATTTT.